The sequence of this T cell receptor beta chain was determined in a study of beta chain features in type 1 diabetes. At the level of the study: Examination covered over 85,000,000 sorted cells spanning all samples. Study-wide findings and caveats: Compared with healthy donors, patients appeared to share more similar naive, central memory and regulatory TCRB repertoires. The VDJ junctions of type 1 diabetes patients carried fewer insertions and more deletions.

On this clone itself: Its antigen remains unknown.

The isolated RNA, all of it, was reverse transcribed, so expressed TCRB transcripts were what got sequenced. Here immunoSEQ multiplex PCR was the method, and the copy in TCRdb shows in-frame clones only, minus some. The data contain about half a million clones, roughly 11% of them singletons. Looked up from germline, CDR1 is LNHDA and CDR2 is SQIVND (reference sequence). Trimming removed 6 bases at V and 0 bases at J, with 8 bases between. The CDR3 loop spans 13 amino acids. The origin of this receptor is a woman aged 18-29 years in good health. The sequenced material came from naive CD4+ T cells from blood. The chain links TRBV19 to TRBJ1-2; the D is unclear. CDR3 nucleotides: TGTGCCAGTAGACCCACAGCTAACTATGGCTACACCTTC. Translated: CASRPTANYGYTF. Drawing the rest from reference TRBV19 and TRBJ1-2, the complete variable domain is DGGITQSPKYLFRKEGQNVTLSCEQNLNHDAMYWYRQDPGQGLRLIYYSQIVNDFQKGDIAEGYSVSREKKESFPLTVTSAQKNPTAFYLCASRPTANYGYTFGSGTRLTVV.